This T cell receptor (beta chain) was sequenced during a study of human T cells and chemical hapten exposure. Via MiXCR, TCRdb re-called the RACE reads, giving one row per CDR3 protein. Of roughly 180,000 distinct CDR3 sequences listed, roughly 15% are singletons. Time point specified: patch test 1, 2 weeks after DPC sensitization. As to treatment: therapeutic diphenylcyclopropenone sensitization with weekly scalp DPC. Total RNA was extracted from unfractionated whole blood. V shed 5 bases and J shed 3 bases, with 5 bases lying between them. Germline CDR1 is DFQATT and CDR2 is SNEGSKA (reference sequence). The CDR3 totals 10 residues.

This TCR came from a woman aged 25 to 45 with alopecia areata. Some clones in this sample may be carry-over from other donors' samples. V usage is TRBV20-1 and J usage is TRBJ2-7; D not certain. The sample consisted of whole blood, taken in connection with sensitization to the hapten diphenylcyclopropenone (DPC). DNA of the CDR3: TGCAGTGCTTTAAGCTACGAGCAGTACTTC. Amino acids: CSALSYEQYF.